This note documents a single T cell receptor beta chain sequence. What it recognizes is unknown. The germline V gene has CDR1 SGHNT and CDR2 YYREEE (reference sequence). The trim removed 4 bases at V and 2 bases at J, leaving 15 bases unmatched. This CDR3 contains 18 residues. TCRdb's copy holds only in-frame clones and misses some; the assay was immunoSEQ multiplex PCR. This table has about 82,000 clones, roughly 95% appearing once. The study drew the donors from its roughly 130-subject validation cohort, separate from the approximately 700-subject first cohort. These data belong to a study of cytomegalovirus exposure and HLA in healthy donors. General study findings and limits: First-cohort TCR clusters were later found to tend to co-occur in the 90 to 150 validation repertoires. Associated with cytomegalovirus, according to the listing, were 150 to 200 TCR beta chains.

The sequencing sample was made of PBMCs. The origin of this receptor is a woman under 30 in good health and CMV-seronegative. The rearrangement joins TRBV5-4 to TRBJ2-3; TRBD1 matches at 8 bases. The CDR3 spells CASSEEWTGNTATDTQYF. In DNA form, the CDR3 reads TGTGCCAGCAGCGAGGAGTGGACAGGGAATACGGCCACAGATACGCAGTATTTT.